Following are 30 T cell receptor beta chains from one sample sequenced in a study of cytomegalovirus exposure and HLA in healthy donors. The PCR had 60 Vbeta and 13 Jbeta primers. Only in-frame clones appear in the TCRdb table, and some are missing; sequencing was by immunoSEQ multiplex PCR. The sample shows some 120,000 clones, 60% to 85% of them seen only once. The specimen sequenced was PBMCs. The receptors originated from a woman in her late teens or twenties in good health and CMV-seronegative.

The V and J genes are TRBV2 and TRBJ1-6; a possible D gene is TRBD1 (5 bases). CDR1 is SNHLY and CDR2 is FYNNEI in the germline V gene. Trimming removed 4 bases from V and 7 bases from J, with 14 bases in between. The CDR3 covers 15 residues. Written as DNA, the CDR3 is TGTGCCAGCAGTGTTTACCAGGGTCAAAATTCACCCCTCCACTTT. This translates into CASSVYQGQNSPLHF.

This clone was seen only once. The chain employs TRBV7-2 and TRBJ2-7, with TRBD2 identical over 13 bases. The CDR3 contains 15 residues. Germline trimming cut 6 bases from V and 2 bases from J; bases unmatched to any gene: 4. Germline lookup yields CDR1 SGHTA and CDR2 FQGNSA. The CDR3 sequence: CASSSLAGGPYEQYF. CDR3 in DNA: TGTGCCAGCAGTTCACTAGCGGGGGGGCCCTACGAGCAGTACTTC.

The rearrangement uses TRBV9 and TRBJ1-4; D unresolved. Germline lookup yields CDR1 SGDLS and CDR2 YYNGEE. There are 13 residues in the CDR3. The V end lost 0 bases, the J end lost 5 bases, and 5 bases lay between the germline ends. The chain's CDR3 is CASSVGLNEKLFF. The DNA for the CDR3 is TGTGCCAGCAGCGTAGGACTGAATGAAAAACTGTTTTTT. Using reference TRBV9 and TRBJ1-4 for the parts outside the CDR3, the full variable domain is DSGVTQTPKHLITATGQRVTLRCSPRSGDLSVYWYQQSLDQGLQFLIQYYNGEERAKGNILERFSAQQFPDLHSELNLSSLELGDSALYFCASSVGLNEKLFFGSGTQLSVL.

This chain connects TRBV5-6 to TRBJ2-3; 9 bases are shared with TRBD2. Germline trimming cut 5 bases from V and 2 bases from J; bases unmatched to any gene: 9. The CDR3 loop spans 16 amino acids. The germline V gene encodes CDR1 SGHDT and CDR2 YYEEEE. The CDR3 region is CASRGELAGYTDTQYF. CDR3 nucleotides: TGTGCCAGCAGGGGAGAGCTAGCGGGATACACAGATACGCAGTATTTT.

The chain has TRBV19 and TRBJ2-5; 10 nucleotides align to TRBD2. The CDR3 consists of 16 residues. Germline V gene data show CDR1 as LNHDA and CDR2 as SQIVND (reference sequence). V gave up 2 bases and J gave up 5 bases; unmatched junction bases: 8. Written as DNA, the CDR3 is TGTGCCAGTAGTATATTCAGCGGGGGGGCTGGGGAGACCCAGTACTTC. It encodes CASSIFSGGAGETQYF.

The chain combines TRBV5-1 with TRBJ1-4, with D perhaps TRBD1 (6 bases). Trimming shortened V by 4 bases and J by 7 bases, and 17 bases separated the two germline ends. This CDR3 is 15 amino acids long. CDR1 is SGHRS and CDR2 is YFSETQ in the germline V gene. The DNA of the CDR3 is TGCGCCAGCAGCGACGCGGGGGCCCGTGGTGAAAAACTGTTTTTT. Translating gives CASSDAGARGEKLFF.

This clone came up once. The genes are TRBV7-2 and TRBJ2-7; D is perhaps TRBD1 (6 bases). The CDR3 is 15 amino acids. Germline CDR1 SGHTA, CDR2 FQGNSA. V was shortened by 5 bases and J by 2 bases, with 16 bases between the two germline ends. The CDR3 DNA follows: TGTGCCAGCAGCCCCATGGTCGGGACACCCTACGAGCAGTACTTC. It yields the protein CASSPMVGTPYEQYF.

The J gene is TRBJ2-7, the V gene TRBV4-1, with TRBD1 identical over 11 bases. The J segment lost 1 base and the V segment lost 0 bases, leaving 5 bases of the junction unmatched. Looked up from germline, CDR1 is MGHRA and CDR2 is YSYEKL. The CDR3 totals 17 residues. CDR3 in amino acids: CASSQDSGQGASYEQYF. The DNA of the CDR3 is TGCGCCAGCAGCCAAGATTCCGGACAGGGGGCTTCCTACGAGCAGTACTTC.

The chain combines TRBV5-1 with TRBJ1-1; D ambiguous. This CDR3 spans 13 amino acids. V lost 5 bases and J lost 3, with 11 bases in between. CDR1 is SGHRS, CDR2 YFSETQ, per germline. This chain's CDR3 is CASRRGIDTEAFF. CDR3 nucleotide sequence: TGCGCCAGCAGGAGAGGAATCGACACTGAAGCTTTCTTT. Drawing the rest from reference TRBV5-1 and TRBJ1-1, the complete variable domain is KAGVTQTPRYLIKTRGQQVTLSCSPISGHRSVSWYQQTPGQGLQFLFEYFSETQRNKGNFPGRFSGRQFSNSRSEMNVSTLELGDSALYLCASRRGIDTEAFFGQGTRLTVV.

The CDR3 loop reads CASSRTDNEKLFF. In DNA, the CDR3 is TGCGCCAGCAGCAGGACAGATAATGAAAAACTGTTTTTT. The chain recombines TRBV5-1 with TRBJ1-4; D might be TRBD1 (6 bases). Germline V lookup: CDR1 SGHRS, CDR2 YFSETQ. Trimming stripped 4 bases from V and 4 bases from J, with 8 bases between. The CDR3 runs 13 residues.

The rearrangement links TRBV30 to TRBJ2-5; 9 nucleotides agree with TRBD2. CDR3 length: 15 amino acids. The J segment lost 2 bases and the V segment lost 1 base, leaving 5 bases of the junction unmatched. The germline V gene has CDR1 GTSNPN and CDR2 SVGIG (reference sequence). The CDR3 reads CAWSEGGGAQETQYF. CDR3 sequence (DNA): TGTGCCTGGAGTGAAGGCGGGGGGGCGCAAGAGACCCAGTACTTC.

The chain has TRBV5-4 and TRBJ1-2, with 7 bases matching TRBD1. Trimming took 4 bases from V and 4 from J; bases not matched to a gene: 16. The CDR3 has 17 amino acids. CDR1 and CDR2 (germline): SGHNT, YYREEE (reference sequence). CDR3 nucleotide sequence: TGTGCCAGCAGCGGCTTCCGGTCCGGGACAGTATTCTATGGCTACACCTTC. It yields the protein CASSGFRSGTVFYGYTF.

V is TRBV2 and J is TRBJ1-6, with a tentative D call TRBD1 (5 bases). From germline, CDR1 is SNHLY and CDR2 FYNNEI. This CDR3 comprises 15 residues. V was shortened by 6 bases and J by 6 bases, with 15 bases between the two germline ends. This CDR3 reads CASSPRGGSNSPLHF. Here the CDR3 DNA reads TGTGCCAGCAGCCCTCGGGGGGGGAGTAATTCACCCCTCCACTTT.

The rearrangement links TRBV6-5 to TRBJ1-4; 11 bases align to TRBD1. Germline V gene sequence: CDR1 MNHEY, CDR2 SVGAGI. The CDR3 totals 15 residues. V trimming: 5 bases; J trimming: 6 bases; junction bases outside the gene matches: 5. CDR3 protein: CASSRRTGGYEKLFF. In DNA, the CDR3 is TGTGCCAGCAGTCGAAGGACAGGGGGCTATGAAAAACTGTTTTTT.

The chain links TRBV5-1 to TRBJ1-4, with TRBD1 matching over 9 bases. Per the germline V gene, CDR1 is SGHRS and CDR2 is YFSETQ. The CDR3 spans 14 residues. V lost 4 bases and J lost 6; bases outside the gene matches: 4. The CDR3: CASSQTGGYEKLFF. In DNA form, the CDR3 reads TGCGCCAGCAGCCAAACAGGGGGCTATGAAAAACTGTTTTTT.

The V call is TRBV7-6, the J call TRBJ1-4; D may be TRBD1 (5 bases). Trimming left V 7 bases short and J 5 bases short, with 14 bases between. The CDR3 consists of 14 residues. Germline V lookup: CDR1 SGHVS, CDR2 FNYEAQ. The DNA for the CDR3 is TGTGCCAGCACGACAGCACCAGGCAATGAAAAACTGTTTTTT. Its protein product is CASTTAPGNEKLFF. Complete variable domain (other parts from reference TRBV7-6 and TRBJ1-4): GAGVSQSPRYKVTKRGQDVALRCDPISGHVSLYWYRQALGQGPEFLTYFNYEAQQDKSGLPNDRFSAERPEGSISTLTIQRTEQRDSAMYRCASTTAPGNEKLFFGSGTQLSVL.

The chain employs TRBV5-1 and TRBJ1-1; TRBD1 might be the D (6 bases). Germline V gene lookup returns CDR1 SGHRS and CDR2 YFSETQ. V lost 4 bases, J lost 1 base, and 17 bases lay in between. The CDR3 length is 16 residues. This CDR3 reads CASSQGQWGSNTEAFF. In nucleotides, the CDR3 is TGCGCCAGCAGCCAAGGACAGTGGGGGTCGAACACTGAAGCTTTCTTT.

This chain's CDR3 is CASKGEFREIQYF. DNA of the CDR3: TGTGCCAGCAAGGGGGAGTTTAGGGAAATTCAGTACTTC. This rearrangement joins TRBV2 to TRBJ2-7; D possibly corresponds to TRBD1 (6 bases). The germline gives CDR1 SNHLY, CDR2 FYNNEI. V lost 7 bases and J lost 10, with 20 bases in between. The CDR3 length is 13 residues.

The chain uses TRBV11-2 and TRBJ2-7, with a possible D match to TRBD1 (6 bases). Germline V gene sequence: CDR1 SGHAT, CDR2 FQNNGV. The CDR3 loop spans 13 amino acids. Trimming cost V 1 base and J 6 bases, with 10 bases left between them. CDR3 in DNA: TGTGCCAGCAGCTTAGGGGGGCAGGGCGAGCAGTACTTC. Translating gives CASSLGGQGEQYF.

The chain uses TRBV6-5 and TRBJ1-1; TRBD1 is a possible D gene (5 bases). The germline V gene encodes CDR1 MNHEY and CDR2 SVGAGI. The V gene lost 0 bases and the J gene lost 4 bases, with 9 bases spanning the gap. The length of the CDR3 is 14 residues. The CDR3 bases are TGTGCCAGCAGTTACTCCGGCGGGGGCACTGAAGCTTTCTTT. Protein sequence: CASSYSGGGTEAFF.

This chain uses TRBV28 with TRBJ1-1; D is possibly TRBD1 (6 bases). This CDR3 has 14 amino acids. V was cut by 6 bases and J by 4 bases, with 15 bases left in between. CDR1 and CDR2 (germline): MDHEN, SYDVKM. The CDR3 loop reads CASRSQGRLTEAFF. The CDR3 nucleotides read TGTGCCAGCAGGTCCCAGGGGCGGCTCACTGAAGCTTTCTTT.

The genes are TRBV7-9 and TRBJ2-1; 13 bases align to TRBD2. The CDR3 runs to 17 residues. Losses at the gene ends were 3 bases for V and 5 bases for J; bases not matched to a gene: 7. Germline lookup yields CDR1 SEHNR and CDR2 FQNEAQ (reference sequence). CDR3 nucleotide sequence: TGTGCCAGCAGCTTGGGACTAGCGGGACCAAACAACAATGAGCAGTTCTTC. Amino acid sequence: CASSLGLAGPNNNEQFF.

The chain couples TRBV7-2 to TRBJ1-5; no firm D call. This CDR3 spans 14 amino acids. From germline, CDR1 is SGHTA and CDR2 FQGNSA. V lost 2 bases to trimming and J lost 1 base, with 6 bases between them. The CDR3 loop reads CASSLRGSNQPQHF. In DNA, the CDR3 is TGTGCCAGCAGCTTAAGAGGGAGCAATCAGCCCCAGCATTTT. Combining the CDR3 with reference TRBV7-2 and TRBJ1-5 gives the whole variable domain GAGVSQSPSNKVTEKGKDVELRCDPISGHTALYWYRQSLGQGLEFLIYFQGNSAPDKSGLPSDRFSAERTGGSVSTLTIQRTQQEDSAVYLCASSLRGSNQPQHFGDGTRLSIL.

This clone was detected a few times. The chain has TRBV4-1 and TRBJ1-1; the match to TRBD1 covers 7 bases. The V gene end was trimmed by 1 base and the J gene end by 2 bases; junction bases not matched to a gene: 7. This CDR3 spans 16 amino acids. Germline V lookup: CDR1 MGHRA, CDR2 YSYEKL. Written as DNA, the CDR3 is TGCGCCAGCAGCCAAGTACCGGGACAGAGAAACACTGAAGCTTTCTTT. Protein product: CASSQVPGQRNTEAFF.

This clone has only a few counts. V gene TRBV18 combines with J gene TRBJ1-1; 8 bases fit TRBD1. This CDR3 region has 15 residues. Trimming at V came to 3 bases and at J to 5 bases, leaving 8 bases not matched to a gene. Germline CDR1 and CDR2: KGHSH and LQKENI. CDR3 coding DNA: TGTGCCAGCTCACCTTCCGGACAGGGTATTACTGAAGCTTTCTTT. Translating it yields CASSPSGQGITEAFF.

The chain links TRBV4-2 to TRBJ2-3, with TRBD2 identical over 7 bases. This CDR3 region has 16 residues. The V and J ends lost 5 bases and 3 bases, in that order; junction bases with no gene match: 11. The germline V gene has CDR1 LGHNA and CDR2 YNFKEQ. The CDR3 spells CASSSRLGAGTDTQYF. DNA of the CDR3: TGTGCCAGCAGCTCCCGACTAGGAGCGGGGACAGATACGCAGTATTTT.

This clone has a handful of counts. The CDR3 loop is CASSQVFNSGGAQTQYF. As DNA, the CDR3 is TGCGCCAGCAGCCAAGTCTTCAATAGCGGGGGGGCACAGACCCAGTACTTC. V gene TRBV4-1 combines with J gene TRBJ2-5; 11 bases agree with TRBD2. Trimming at V came to 1 base and at J to 6 bases, leaving 10 bases not matched to a gene. From germline, CDR1 is MGHRA and CDR2 YSYEKL. This CDR3 is built from 17 residues.

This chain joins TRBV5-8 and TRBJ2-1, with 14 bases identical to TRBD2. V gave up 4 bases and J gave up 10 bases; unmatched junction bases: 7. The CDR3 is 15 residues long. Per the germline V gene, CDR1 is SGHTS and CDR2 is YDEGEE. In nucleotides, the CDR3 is TGTGCCAGCAGCCATGGACTAGCGGGGGGACAGGAGCAGTTCTTC. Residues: CASSHGLAGGQEQFF.

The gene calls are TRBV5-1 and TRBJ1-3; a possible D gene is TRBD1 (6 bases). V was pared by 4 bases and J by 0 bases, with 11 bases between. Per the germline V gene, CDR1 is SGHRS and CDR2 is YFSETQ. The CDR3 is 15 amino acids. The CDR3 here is CASSQDSYSGNTIYF. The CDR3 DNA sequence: TGCGCCAGCAGCCAGGACAGCTACTCTGGAAACACCATATATTTT. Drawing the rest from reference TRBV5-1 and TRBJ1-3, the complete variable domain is KAGVTQTPRYLIKTRGQQVTLSCSPISGHRSVSWYQQTPGQGLQFLFEYFSETQRNKGNFPGRFSGRQFSNSRSEMNVSTLELGDSALYLCASSQDSYSGNTIYFGEGSWLTVV.

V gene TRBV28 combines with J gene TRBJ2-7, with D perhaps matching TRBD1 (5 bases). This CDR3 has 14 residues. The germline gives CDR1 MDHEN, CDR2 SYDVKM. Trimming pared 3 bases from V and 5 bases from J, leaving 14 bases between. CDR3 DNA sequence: TGTGCCAGCAGTTTTCCGAATCCAGGGAACGAGCAGTACTTC. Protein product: CASSFPNPGNEQYF.